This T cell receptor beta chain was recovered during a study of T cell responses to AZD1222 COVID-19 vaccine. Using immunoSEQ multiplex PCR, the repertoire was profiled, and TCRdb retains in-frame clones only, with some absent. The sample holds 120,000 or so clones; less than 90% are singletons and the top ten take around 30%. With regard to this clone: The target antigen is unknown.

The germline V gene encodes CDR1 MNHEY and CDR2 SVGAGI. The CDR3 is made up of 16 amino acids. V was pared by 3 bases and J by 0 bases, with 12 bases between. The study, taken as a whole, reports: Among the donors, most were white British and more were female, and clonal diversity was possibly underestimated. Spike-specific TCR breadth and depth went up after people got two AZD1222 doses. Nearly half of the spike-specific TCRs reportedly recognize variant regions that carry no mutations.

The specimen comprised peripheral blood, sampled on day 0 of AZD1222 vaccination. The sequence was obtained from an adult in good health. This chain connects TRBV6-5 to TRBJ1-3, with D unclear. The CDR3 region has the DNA TGTGCCAGCAGTTATGACCCCCAAATCTCTGGAAACACCATATATTTT. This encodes CASSYDPQISGNTIYF.